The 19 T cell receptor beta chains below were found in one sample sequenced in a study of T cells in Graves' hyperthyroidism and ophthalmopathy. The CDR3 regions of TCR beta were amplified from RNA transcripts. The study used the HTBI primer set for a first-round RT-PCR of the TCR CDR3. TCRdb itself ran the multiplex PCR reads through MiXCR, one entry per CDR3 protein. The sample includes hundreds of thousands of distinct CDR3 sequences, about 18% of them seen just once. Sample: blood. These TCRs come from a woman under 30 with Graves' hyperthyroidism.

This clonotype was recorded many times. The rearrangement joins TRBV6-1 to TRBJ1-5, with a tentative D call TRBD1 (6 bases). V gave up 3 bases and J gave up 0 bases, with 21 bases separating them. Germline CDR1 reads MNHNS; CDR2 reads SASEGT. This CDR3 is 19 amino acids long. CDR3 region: CASSDQLRAGVYSNQPQHF. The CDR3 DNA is TGTGCCAGCAGTGATCAGCTCCGCGCAGGGGTCTATAGCAATCAGCCCCAGCATTTT.

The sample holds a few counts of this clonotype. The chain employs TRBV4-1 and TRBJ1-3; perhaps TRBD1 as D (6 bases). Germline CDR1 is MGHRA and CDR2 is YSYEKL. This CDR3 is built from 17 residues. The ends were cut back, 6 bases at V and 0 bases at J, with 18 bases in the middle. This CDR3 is CASRINRDTSSGNTIYF. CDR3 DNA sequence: TGCGCCAGCAGAATTAACAGGGATACGAGCTCTGGAAACACCATATATTTT.

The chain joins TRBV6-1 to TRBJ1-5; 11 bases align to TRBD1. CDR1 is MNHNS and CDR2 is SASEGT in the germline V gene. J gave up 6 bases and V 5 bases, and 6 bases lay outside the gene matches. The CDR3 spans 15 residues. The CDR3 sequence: CASSPGQGASQPQHF. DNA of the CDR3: TGTGCCAGCAGTCCTGGACAGGGGGCTAGTCAGCCCCAGCATTTT.

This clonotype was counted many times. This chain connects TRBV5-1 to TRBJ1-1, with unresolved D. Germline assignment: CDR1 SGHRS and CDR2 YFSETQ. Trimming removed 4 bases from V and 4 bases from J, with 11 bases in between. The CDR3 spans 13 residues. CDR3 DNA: TGCGCCAGCAGCCTCCGGCGTTCCACTGAAGCTTTCTTT. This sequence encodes CASSLRRSTEAFF.

CDR3 residues: CASSPPEDYGYTF. The CDR3 nucleotides read TGTGCCAGCTCACCACCAGAGGACTATGGCTACACCTTC. This sequence joins TRBV18 and TRBJ1-2, with D unresolved. Trimming pared 0 bases from V and 3 bases from J, leaving 5 bases between. This CDR3 contains 13 residues. Germline CDR1 KGHSH, CDR2 LQKENI.

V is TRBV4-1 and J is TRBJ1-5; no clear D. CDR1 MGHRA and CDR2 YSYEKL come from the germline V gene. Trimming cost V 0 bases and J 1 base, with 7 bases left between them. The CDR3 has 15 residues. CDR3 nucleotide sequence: TGCGCCAGCAGCCAAGATCGGGGAAGCAATCAGCCCCAGCATTTT. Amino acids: CASSQDRGSNQPQHF.

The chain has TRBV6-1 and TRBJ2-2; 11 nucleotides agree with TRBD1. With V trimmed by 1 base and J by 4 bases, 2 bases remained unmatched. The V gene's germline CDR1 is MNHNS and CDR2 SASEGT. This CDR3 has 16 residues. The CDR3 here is CASSEVGTGGTGELFF. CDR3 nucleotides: TGTGCCAGCAGTGAAGTTGGGACAGGGGGCACCGGGGAGCTGTTTTTT.

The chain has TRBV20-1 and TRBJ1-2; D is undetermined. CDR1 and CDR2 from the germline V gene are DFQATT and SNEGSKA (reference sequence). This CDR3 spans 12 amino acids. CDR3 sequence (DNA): TGCAGCACAAGGACGATTGGCTTCGGCTACACCTTC. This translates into CSTRTIGFGYTF.

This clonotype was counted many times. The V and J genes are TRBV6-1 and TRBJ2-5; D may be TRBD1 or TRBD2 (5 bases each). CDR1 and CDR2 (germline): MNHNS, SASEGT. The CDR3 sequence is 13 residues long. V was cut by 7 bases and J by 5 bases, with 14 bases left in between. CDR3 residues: CASKGDEGETQYF. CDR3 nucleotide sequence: TGTGCCAGCAAAGGGGACGAGGGGGAGACCCAGTACTTC.

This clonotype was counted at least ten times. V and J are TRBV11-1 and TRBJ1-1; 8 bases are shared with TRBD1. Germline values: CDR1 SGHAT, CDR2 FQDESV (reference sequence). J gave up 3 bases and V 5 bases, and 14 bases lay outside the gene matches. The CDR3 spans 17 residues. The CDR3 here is CASSVRPGQGSDTEAFF. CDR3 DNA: TGTGCCAGCAGCGTCAGGCCAGGACAGGGATCGGACACTGAAGCTTTCTTT.

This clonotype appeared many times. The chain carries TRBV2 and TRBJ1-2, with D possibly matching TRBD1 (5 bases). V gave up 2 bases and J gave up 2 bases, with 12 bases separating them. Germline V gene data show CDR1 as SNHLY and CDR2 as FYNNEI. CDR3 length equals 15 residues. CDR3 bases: TGTGCCAGCAGTGAATATGAGGGGAGAAACTATGGCTACACCTTC. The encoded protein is CASSEYEGRNYGYTF.

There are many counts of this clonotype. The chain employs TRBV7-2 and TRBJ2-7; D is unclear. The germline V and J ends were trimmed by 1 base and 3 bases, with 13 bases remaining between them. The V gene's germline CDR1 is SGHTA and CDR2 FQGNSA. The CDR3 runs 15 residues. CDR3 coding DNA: TGTGCCAGCAGCTTAGTCCGGAAAGCAGGCTACGAGCAGTACTTC. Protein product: CASSLVRKAGYEQYF.

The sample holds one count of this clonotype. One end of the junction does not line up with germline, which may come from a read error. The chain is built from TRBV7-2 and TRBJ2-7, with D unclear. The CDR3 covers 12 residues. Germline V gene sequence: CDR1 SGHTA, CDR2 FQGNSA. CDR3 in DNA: TGTGCCAGCAGCTCTCTCCCTTACGATCAGTACTTC. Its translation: CASSSLPYDQYF.

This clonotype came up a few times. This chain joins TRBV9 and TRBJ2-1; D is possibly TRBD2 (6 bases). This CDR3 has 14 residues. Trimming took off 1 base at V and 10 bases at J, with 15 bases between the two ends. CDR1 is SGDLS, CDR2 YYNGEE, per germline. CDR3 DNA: TGTGCCAGCAGCGTAATGGTGGGGGGTGGGGAGCAGTTCTTC. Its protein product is CASSVMVGGGEQFF.

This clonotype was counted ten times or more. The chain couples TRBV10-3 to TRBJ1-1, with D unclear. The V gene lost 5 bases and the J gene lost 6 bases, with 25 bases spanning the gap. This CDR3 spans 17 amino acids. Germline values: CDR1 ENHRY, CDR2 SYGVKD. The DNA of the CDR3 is TGTGCCATCAGTCCACCGAGAAAGCCGGGATCCAGCGCTGAAGCTTTCTTT. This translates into CAISPPRKPGSSAEAFF.

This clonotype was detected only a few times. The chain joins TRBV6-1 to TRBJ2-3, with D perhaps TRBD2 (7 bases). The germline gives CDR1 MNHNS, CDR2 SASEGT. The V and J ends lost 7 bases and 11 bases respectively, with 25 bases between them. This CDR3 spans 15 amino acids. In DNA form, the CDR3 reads TGTGCCAGCACCCCCGTCGGGGGGCCCCGCGTAAAGCAGTATTTT. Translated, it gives CASTPVGGPRVKQYF.

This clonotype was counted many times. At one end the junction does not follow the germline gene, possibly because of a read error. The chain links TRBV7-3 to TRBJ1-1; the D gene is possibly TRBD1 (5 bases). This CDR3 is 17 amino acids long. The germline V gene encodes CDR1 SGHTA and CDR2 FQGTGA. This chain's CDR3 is CASSLRLRWGSNTEAFF. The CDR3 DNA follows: TGTGCCAGTAGCTTAAGACTTCGTTGGGGGAGTAACACTGAAGCTTTCTTT.

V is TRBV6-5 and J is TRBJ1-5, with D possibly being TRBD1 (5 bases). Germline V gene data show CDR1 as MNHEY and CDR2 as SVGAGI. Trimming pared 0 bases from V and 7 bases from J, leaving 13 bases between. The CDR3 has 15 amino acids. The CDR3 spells CASSYSTGAKQPQHF. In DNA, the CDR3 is TGTGCCAGCAGTTACTCTACAGGAGCTAAACAGCCCCAGCATTTT.

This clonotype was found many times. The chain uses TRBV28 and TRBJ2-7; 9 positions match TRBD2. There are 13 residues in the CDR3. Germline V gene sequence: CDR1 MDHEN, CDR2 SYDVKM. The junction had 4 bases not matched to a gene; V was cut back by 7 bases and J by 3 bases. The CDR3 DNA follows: TGTGCCAGCATGAGCGGGGGGATCTACGAGCAGTACTTC. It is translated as CASMSGGIYEQYF.